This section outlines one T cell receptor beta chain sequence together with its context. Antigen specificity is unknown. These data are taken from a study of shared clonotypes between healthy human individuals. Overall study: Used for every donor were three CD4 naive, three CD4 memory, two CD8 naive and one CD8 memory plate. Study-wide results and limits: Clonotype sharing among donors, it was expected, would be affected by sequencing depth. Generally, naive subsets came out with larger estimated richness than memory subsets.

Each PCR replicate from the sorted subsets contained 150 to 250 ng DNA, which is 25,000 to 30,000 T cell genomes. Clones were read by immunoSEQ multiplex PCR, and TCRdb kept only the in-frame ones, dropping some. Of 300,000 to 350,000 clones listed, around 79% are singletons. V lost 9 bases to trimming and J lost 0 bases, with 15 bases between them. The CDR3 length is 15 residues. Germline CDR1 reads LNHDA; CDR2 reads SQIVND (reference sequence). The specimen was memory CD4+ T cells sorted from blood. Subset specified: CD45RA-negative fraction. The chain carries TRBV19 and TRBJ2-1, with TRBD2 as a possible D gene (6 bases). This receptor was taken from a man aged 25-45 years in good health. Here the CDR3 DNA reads TGTGCCAGCAGGTCGGAGGGAATCTCCTACAATGAGCAGTTCTTC. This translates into CASRSEGISYNEQFF.